Described below is a single TCR beta chain sequence and its context. This clone's antigen is unknown. Within one base of it there is no much larger clone, and no base qualities were kept. The source of the sample is a study of T-cell reconstitution after alpha-beta-depleted transplantation in children (TCRdb year 2016). About the investigation overall: Using TCR repertoire profiling, the study followed T-cell immune reconstitution in a quantitative way in children after TCRalphabeta/CD19-depleted allogeneic hematopoietic cell transplantation. The investigation overall reported the following: Over subsequent months, a decline in hyperexpanded clone frequencies was noted, and after one year, T-cell counts and TCRbeta diversity were mostly ascribed to newly produced T cells. In some patients, the high TCRbeta diversity seen at day 60 was put down to recipient T cells and intrathymic progenitors that had survived conditioning. Apparently early alphabetaT-cell count recovery about two months after transplant reportedly relied on only several hundred rapidly expanded clones derived from non-depleted graft cells.

The treatment or condition label, read with the paper, signifies: allogeneic hematopoietic cell transplantation with graft depleted of TCRalphabeta T cells and CD19 B cells. Transplant recipients were children who received TCRalphabeta/CD19-depleted allogeneic hematopoietic cell grafts. The library was prepared using PCR. Sequencing was carried out with an Illumina HiSeq 2500. Molecular barcoding was employed in the preparation of TCR libraries, with unique molecular identifiers being used to normalize TCRbeta repertoire quantification. In TCRdb, the public reads were trimmed at Q25 with fastp and aligned with MiXCR, with productive beta chains retained. All rows with the same CDR3 protein become a single entry with the most common DNA and genes. A total of around 500,000 distinct CDR3 sequences appear in this sample, roughly 23% of them only once. Roughly 15% of the sample rests with the top ten.

Reading from cysteine to phenylalanine, the CDR3 counts 13 amino acids. The entry retains the CDR3 DNA only, 39 bases that are in frame from base 1. V lost 4 bases and J lost 2 bases; the stretch between them is 8 bases long. As encoded in the germline V gene (reference sequence), CDR1 is DFQATT while CDR2 is SNEGSKA. This chain joins TRBV20-1 to TRBJ2-2; no confident D gene assignment can be made. Here the sequenced sample was PBMCs, mostly from graft donor cells, taken 360 days after TCRalphabeta/CD19-depleted stem cell transplant. The receptor was isolated from a boy in the first two years of life who had a stem cell transplant for acute myeloid leukemia, so the T cells may come from the graft donor. In nucleotide form, the sequence is TGCAGTGCTATGCGATTTAACACCGGGGAGCTGTTTTTT. This yields the protein CSAMRFNTGELFF.